Reported below is one T cell receptor (beta chain). Clones were sequenced by immunoSEQ multiplex PCR, and TCRdb holds only the in-frame ones, with some missing. Seen here are about 84,000 clones, 70% to 90% observed once, and the top ten hold 1.5%. Per germline, CDR1 KGHSH and CDR2 LQKENI. The CDR3 runs to 16 residues. V was clipped by 1 base and J by 4 bases, with 14 bases between them. This sample was taken from a study of T cell responses to AZD1222 COVID-19 vaccine. Sequenced material: peripheral blood, taken on day 0 of AZD1222 vaccination. The TCR was taken from an adult in good health. The gene calls are TRBV18 and TRBJ1-3, with no clear D. The CDR3 DNA follows: TGTGCCAGCTCACCACGTACTAAGGTTACAGGAAACACCATATATTTT. Translated, it gives CASSPRTKVTGNTIYF.